The entry that follows covers one T cell receptor (beta chain) sequence. Libraries were prepared by immunoSEQ multiplex PCR; TCRdb keeps only in-frame clonotypes and omits some of them. Counted here are about 360,000 clones, 86% occurring once; the ten biggest clones make up roughly 7.2%. The entry originates in a study of blood T cell repertoires in COVID-19. Trimming stripped 3 bases from V and 1 base from J, with 4 bases between. This CDR3 comprises 13 residues. CDR1 is KGHSH, CDR2 LQKENI, per germline. This chain connects TRBV18 to TRBJ1-5; D is ambiguous. Source material: peripheral blood. The sequence derives from a woman in her sixties or seventies with COVID-19, enrolled during active disease. The CDR3 here is CASSPQSNQPQHF. The CDR3 coding sequence is TGTGCCAGCTCACCCCAAAGCAATCAGCCCCAGCATTTT.